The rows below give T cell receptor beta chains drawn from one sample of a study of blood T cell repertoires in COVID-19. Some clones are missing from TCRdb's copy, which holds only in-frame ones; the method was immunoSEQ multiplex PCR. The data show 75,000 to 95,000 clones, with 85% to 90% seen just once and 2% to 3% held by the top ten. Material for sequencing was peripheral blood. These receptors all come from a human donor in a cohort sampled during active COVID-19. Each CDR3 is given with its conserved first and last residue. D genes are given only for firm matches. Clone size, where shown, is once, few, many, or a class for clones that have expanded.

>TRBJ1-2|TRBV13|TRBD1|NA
TGTGCCAGCAGACAGGGGGCTACCTATGGCTACACCTTC
CASRQGATYGYTF
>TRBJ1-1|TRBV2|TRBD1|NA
TGTGCCAGCACTCAAGGACAGGCCAGGACTGAAGCTTTCTTT
CASTQGQARTEAFF
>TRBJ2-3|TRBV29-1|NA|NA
TGCAGCGTCGCCGACAGCCGAAGCCTCACAGATACGCAGTATTTT
CSVADSRSLTDTQYF
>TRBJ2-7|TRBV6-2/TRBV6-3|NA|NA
TGTGCCAGCAGTTACGGAGGAGTCTACGAGCAGTACTTC
CASSYGGVYEQYF
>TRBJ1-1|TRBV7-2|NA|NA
TGTGCCAGCAGCTTAAGTCTGGGCTTGAACACTGAAGCTTTCTTT
CASSLSLGLNTEAFF
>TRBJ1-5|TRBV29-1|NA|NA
TGCAGCGTTCATTCGGGGGGCGGGCAGCCCCAGCATTTT
CSVHSGGGQPQHF
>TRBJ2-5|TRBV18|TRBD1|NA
TGTGCCAGCTCACCTGGGACAGGCGGGTCGAAGACCCAGTACTTC
CASSPGTGGSKTQYF
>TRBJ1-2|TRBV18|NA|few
TGTGCCAGCTCACCGACAGGAATTAACTATGGCTACACCTTC
CASSPTGINYGYTF
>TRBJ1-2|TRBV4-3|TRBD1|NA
TGCGCCAGCAGCCAGTCTACACAGGGGTTCTATGGCTACACCTTC
CASSQSTQGFYGYTF
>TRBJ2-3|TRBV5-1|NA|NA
TGCGCCAGCAGCTTGGCCGTCAGATCTAGCACAGATACGCAGTATTTT
CASSLAVRSSTDTQYF
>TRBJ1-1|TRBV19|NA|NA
TGTGCCAGTAGTATGTACCCAGGGGCCCAGAACACTGAAGCTTTCTTT
CASSMYPGAQNTEAFF
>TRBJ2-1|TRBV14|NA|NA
TGTGCCAGTTTACAGGGCGGTAACTCCTACAATGAGCAGTTCTTC
CASLQGGNSYNEQFF
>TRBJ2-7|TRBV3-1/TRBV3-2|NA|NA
TGTGCCAGCAGCCAAGAACGGGGTACCTACGAGCAGTACTTC
CASSQERGTYEQYF
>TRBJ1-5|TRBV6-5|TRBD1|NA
TGTGCCAGCAGTCCGGACAGGGGGGGCAATCAGCCCCAGCATTTT
CASSPDRGGNQPQHF
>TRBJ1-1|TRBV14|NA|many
TGTGCCAGCAGCCTTCCAGGGATGAACACTGAAGCTTTCTTT
CASSLPGMNTEAFF
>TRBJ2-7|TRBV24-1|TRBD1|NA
TGTGCCACCAGTGCCCGGGACACAGGGGAGTTCGGCGAGCAGTACTTC
CATSARDTGEFGEQYF
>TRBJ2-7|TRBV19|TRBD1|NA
TGTGCCAGTAGTATAGTAGGGACAGGGTCGAGCGAGCAGTACTTC
CASSIVGTGSSEQYF
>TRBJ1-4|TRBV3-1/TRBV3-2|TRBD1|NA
TGTGCCAGCAGCCAAGATAGTGGACAGGGGACTCCTAATGAAAAACTGTTTTTT
CASSQDSGQGTPNEKLFF
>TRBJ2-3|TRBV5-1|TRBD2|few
TGCGCCAGCAGCTTAAGCGGGAGGGCCGCTGATACGCAGTATTTT
CASSLSGRAADTQYF
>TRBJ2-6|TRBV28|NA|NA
TGTGCCAGCCTTCCCAGGGGGGCCGGGGCCAACGTCCTGACTTTC
CASLPRGAGANVLTF
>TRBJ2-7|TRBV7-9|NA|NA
TGTGCCAGCAGCTTTGGGGGGAGAAACTACGAGCAGTACTTC
CASSFGGRNYEQYF
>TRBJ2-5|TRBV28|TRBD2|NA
TGTGCCAGCAGTTCAGGGACTAGCGGGAAATACGGGACCCAGTACTTC
CASSSGTSGKYGTQYF
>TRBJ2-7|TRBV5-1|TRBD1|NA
TGCGCCAGCAGCGCCCCGGGACAGACCTACGAGCAGTACTTC
CASSAPGQTYEQYF
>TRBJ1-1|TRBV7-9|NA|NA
TGTGCCAGCAGCCTCTACGCCGAGGGAATTTACACTGAAGCTTTCTTT
CASSLYAEGIYTEAFF
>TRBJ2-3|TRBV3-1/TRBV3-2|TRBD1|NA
TGTGCCAGCAGCCAAGCATCCGGGACAGGGGTAACAGATACGCAGTATTTT
CASSQASGTGVTDTQYF
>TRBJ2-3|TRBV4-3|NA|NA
TGCGCCAGCAGCGAGGGCACCATCACAGATACGCAGTATTTT
CASSEGTITDTQYF
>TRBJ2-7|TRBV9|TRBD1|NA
TGTGCCAGCAGCGCGGGACAGCCCTACGAGCAGTACTTC
CASSAGQPYEQYF
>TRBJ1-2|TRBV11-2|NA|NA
TGTGCCAGCAGCCTTGGACAGTCCTATGGCTACACCTTC
CASSLGQSYGYTF